A selection of T cell receptor beta chains follows, all from one sample in a study of beta chain features in type 1 diabetes. Method: immunoSEQ multiplex PCR; TCRdb's copy keeps in-frame clones and lacks some. The sample lists 500,000 to 700,000 clones, 15% to 17% occurring once. Sequencing was done on a sample of naive CD4+ T cells from blood. All receptors come from a man aged 18 to 35 in good health. CDR3s include the opening cysteine and the closing phenylalanine or tryptophan. The D gene is left open where the match is weak. The size of a clone is reported for some rows only, either as once, few or many, or as a class for expanded clones.

CDR3aa: CASSRYSPSEQFF; CDR3nt: TGTGCCAGCAGTCGTTACTCCCCTAGTGAGCAGTTCTTC; v_gene: TRBV7-2; d_gene: .; abundance: few; j_gene: TRBJ2-1
CDR3aa: CASSLRAGTNTGELFF; CDR3nt: TGTGCCAGCAGCCTCCGGGCAGGGACGAACACCGGGGAGCTGTTTTTT; v_gene: TRBV6-6; d_gene: .; abundance: few; j_gene: TRBJ2-2
CDR3aa: CASSSLAGGEDTQYF; CDR3nt: TGTGCCAGCAGTTCCCTAGCGGGGGGAGAAGATACGCAGTATTTT; v_gene: TRBV27; d_gene: TRBD2; abundance: few; j_gene: TRBJ2-3
CDR3aa: CASSQGAGSGSDSYEQYF; CDR3nt: TGTGCCAGCAGCCAAGGAGCGGGGAGCGGGAGTGATTCCTACGAGCAGTACTTC; v_gene: TRBV4-2; d_gene: TRBD2; abundance: .; j_gene: TRBJ2-7
CDR3aa: CASSSGLMRGYTF; CDR3nt: TGTGCCAGCAGTTCGGGCTTAATGCGAGGCTACACCTTC; v_gene: TRBV7-9; d_gene: .; abundance: few; j_gene: TRBJ1-2
CDR3aa: CASSSETFIMGIQYF; CDR3nt: TGTGCCAGCAGCTCCGAGACATTTATAATGGGCATTCAGTACTTC; v_gene: TRBV7-6; d_gene: .; abundance: .; j_gene: TRBJ2-4
CDR3aa: CASRRTVPNYGYTF; CDR3nt: TGTGCCAGCAGACGGACAGTCCCTAACTATGGCTACACCTTC; v_gene: TRBV27; d_gene: .; abundance: .; j_gene: TRBJ1-2
CDR3aa: CASLAGRLSNTGELFF; CDR3nt: TGTGCCAGCCTAGCGGGGCGACTTTCGAACACCGGGGAGCTGTTTTTT; v_gene: TRBV2; d_gene: TRBD2; abundance: .; j_gene: TRBJ2-2
CDR3aa: CASSGGTGSTEAFF; CDR3nt: TGTGCCAGCAGTGGAGGGACAGGGAGCACTGAAGCTTTCTTT; v_gene: TRBV6-5; d_gene: TRBD1; abundance: .; j_gene: TRBJ1-1
CDR3aa: CASRQSNEKLFF; CDR3nt: TGTGCCAGCAGGCAGAGTAATGAAAAACTGTTTTTT; v_gene: TRBV2; d_gene: .; abundance: few; j_gene: TRBJ1-4
CDR3aa: CASSLAGTGVLGELFF; CDR3nt: TGTGCCAGCAGCTTGGCCGGGACAGGGGTCCTCGGGGAGCTGTTTTTT; v_gene: TRBV5-4; d_gene: TRBD1; abundance: .; j_gene: TRBJ2-2
CDR3aa: CASSPSDYYTYEQYF; CDR3nt: TGTGCCAGCAGCCCTTCGGACTACTACACCTACGAGCAGTACTTC; v_gene: TRBV5-4; d_gene: .; abundance: .; j_gene: TRBJ2-7
CDR3aa: CASSPAGPWAHEQYF; CDR3nt: TGTGCCAGCAGCCCAGCGGGACCCTGGGCCCACGAGCAGTACTTC; v_gene: TRBV7-2; d_gene: TRBD2; abundance: few; j_gene: TRBJ2-7
CDR3aa: CASSLGDTYNEQFF; CDR3nt: TGCGCCAGCAGCTTAGGGGACACCTACAATGAGCAGTTCTTC; v_gene: TRBV5-1; d_gene: .; abundance: .; j_gene: TRBJ2-1
CDR3aa: CASSPRGLAYNEQFF; CDR3nt: TGTGCCAGCTCACCTCGGGGACTAGCATACAATGAGCAGTTCTTC; v_gene: TRBV18; d_gene: TRBD2; abundance: .; j_gene: TRBJ2-1
CDR3aa: CAKKRGLADNNEQFF; CDR3nt: TGTGCCAAAAAAAGGGGACTAGCGGACAACAATGAGCAGTTCTTC; v_gene: TRBV2; d_gene: TRBD2; abundance: .; j_gene: TRBJ2-1
CDR3aa: CASSLTVSYGYTF; CDR3nt: TGTGCCAGCAGTTTGACGGTTTCCTATGGCTACACCTTC; v_gene: TRBV27; d_gene: .; abundance: few; j_gene: TRBJ1-2
CDR3aa: CASSATGAFYNEQFF; CDR3nt: TGTGCCAGCAGCGCAACAGGGGCCTTCTACAATGAGCAGTTCTTC; v_gene: TRBV9; d_gene: TRBD1; abundance: .; j_gene: TRBJ2-1
CDR3aa: CASSGGTQEKLFF; CDR3nt: TGTGCCAGCTCCGGGGGGACTCAAGAAAAACTGTTTTTT; v_gene: TRBV18; d_gene: .; abundance: .; j_gene: TRBJ1-4
CDR3aa: CASSPEANADTQYF; CDR3nt: TGCGCCAGCAGCCCCGAGGCGAACGCAGATACGCAGTATTTT; v_gene: TRBV5-1; d_gene: .; abundance: .; j_gene: TRBJ2-3
CDR3aa: CASSTGQNTEAFF; CDR3nt: TGCGCCAGCAGCACCGGACAAAACACTGAAGCTTTCTTT; v_gene: TRBV5-1; d_gene: .; abundance: .; j_gene: TRBJ1-1
CDR3aa: CASSEEGQTNYGYTF; CDR3nt: TGTGCCAGCAGTGAAGAGGGACAGACTAACTATGGCTACACCTTC; v_gene: TRBV6-4; d_gene: TRBD1; abundance: .; j_gene: TRBJ1-2
CDR3aa: CASSVGSASGYTQYF; CDR3nt: TGTGCCAGCAGCGTAGGATCGGCTAGCGGCTATACGCAGTATTTT; v_gene: TRBV9; d_gene: TRBD2; abundance: few; j_gene: TRBJ2-3
CDR3aa: CASSQDFTGSQPQHF; CDR3nt: TGCGCCAGCAGCCAAGATTTCACAGGGAGTCAGCCCCAGCATTTT; v_gene: TRBV7-9; d_gene: .; abundance: .; j_gene: TRBJ1-5
CDR3aa: CASSSQGRSNQPQHF; CDR3nt: TGTGCCAGCAGTTCACAGGGACGCAGCAATCAGCCCCAGCATTTT; v_gene: TRBV27; d_gene: .; abundance: .; j_gene: TRBJ1-5
CDR3aa: CASSLGTSGSGEQYF; CDR3nt: TGTGCCAGCAGCTTGGGGACTAGCGGCTCGGGGGAGCAGTACTTC; v_gene: TRBV7-2; d_gene: TRBD2; abundance: .; j_gene: TRBJ2-7
CDR3aa: CASSTRDRSYEQYF; CDR3nt: TGCGCCAGCAGCACAAGGGACAGATCCTACGAGCAGTACTTC; v_gene: TRBV5-1; d_gene: TRBD1; abundance: few; j_gene: TRBJ2-7
CDR3aa: CASKSHRVYGYTF; CDR3nt: TGTGCCTCCAAGAGTCACAGGGTGTATGGCTACACCTTC; v_gene: TRBV28; d_gene: .; abundance: .; j_gene: TRBJ1-2
CDR3aa: CAWSVGYNEQFF; CDR3nt: TGTGCCTGGAGTGTGGGGTACAATGAGCAGTTCTTC; v_gene: TRBV30; d_gene: .; abundance: .; j_gene: TRBJ2-1